The 4 T cell receptor beta chains reported below all come from one sample, sequenced in a study of blood T cell repertoires in COVID-19. Clones were sequenced by immunoSEQ multiplex PCR, and TCRdb holds only the in-frame ones, with some missing. The sample has fewer than 85,000 clones, roughly 82% seen once; the top ten hold 21%. Sample: peripheral blood. These TCRs come from a human donor in a cohort sampled during active COVID-19.

This clone appeared a few times. CDR3 bases: TGCGCCAGCAGCTCCCGGGAACCTTATGGCTACACCTTC. It specifies CASSSREPYGYTF. The rearrangement uses TRBV5-1 and TRBJ1-2; D is undetermined. This CDR3 is 13 amino acids long. V was clipped by 3 bases and J by 5 bases, with 11 bases between them. CDR1 and CDR2 from the germline V gene are SGHRS and YFSETQ.

This sequence joins TRBV28 and TRBJ2-1; possible D gene TRBD1, 6 bases. Deletions cut 3 bases from V and 6 bases from J, with 18 bases between. Germline loops: CDR1 MDHEN, CDR2 SYDVKM. This CDR3 is 16 amino acids long. The DNA of the CDR3 is TGTGCCAGCAGTTTCACCGGGACAAGGGAGACCAATGAGCAGTTCTTC. Amino acid sequence: CASSFTGTRETNEQFF.

The chain couples TRBV19 to TRBJ1-5; 7 nucleotides align to TRBD1. The CDR3 totals 17 residues. Germline CDR1 and CDR2: LNHDA and SQIVND (reference sequence). Trimming removed 5 bases from V and 0 bases from J; junction bases left unmatched: 10. The CDR3 protein is CASSQRTGYYSNQPQHF. As DNA, the CDR3 is TGTGCCAGTAGTCAGAGGACAGGCTACTATAGCAATCAGCCCCAGCATTTT.

This chain links TRBV29-1 with TRBJ1-2; D unclear. The V and J ends lost 6 bases and 6 bases respectively, with 11 bases between them. The CDR3 runs to 11 residues. Germline V gene sequence: CDR1 SQVTM, CDR2 ANQGSEA. The CDR3 DNA follows: TGCAGCGTCTGGAGGACGGATGGCTACACCTTC. Translated, it gives CSVWRTDGYTF.